Below are 25 T cell receptor beta chains sequenced from a single sample in a study of blood T cell repertoires in COVID-19. Clones were read by immunoSEQ multiplex PCR, and TCRdb kept only the in-frame ones, dropping some. The sample lists 380,000 or so clones; 75% to 90% were seen once. The specimen sequenced was peripheral blood. The receptor source for this set is a woman aged 55-70 years with COVID-19, enrolled during active disease.

The V and J genes are TRBV7-9 and TRBJ2-3; 13 positions match TRBD2. The CDR3 contains 15 residues. In germline, CDR1 is SEHNR, CDR2 FQNEAQ (reference sequence). V lost 5 bases and J lost 6; bases outside the gene matches: 5. The CDR3 region is CASSPTSGGGDTQYF. The CDR3 nucleotides read TGTGCCAGCAGCCCTACTAGCGGGGGGGGCGATACGCAGTATTTT.

This clone turned up a few times. The CDR3 reads CASIPQGWDTGELFF. The CDR3 bases are TGTGCCAGTATCCCTCAGGGATGGGACACCGGGGAGCTGTTTTTT. The chain has TRBV19 and TRBJ2-2; maybe TRBD1 (5 bases). The CDR3 is made up of 15 amino acids. The germline V gene has CDR1 LNHDA and CDR2 SQIVND (reference sequence). Trimming shortened V by 7 bases and J by 3 bases, and 15 bases separated the two germline ends.

This clone was seen only a few times. This chain connects TRBV6-1 to TRBJ1-3; perhaps TRBD1 as D (5 bases). V lost 1 base, J lost 0 bases, and 7 bases lay in between. Germline assignment: CDR1 MNHNS and CDR2 SASEGT. The CDR3 has 15 amino acids. CDR3 sequence reads: CASSEGGFSGNTIYF. The DNA for the CDR3 is TGTGCCAGCAGTGAAGGGGGCTTCTCTGGAAACACCATATATTTT.

The chain couples TRBV7-8 to TRBJ2-2; D possibly corresponds to TRBD2 (5 bases). V was shortened by 5 bases and J by 6 bases, with 13 bases between the two germline ends. The CDR3 is 14 residues long. Germline CDR1 reads SGHVS; CDR2 reads FQNEAQ. DNA of the CDR3: TGTGCCAGCAGCGAACTAGTTACGTCCGGGGAGCTGTTTTTT. This codes for CASSELVTSGELFF.

This clone appeared once. The rearrangement joins TRBV6-5 to TRBJ1-6; 7 bases align to TRBD1. Trimming took 7 bases from V and 13 from J; bases not matched to a gene: 13. The CDR3 has 14 amino acids. The germline V gene encodes CDR1 MNHEY and CDR2 SVGAGI. CDR3 DNA: TGTGCCAGCACCGCGGACAGGAATGCTTCCCCCCTCCACTTT. It is translated as CASTADRNASPLHF.

The chain recombines TRBV4-3 with TRBJ2-4; the match to TRBD2 covers 10 bases. V gave up 0 bases and J gave up 8 bases; unmatched junction bases: 13. From germline, CDR1 is LGHNA and CDR2 YSLEER. The CDR3 consists of 18 residues. CDR3 region: CASSQELAGEQKGYIQYF. In DNA form, the CDR3 reads TGCGCCAGCAGCCAAGAGCTAGCGGGGGAGCAAAAGGGTTACATTCAGTACTTC.

This chain links TRBV5-1 with TRBJ2-5, with D possibly matching TRBD2 (5 bases). Trimming removed 2 bases at V and 0 bases at J, with 14 bases between. CDR1 and CDR2 (germline): SGHRS, YFSETQ. This CDR3 has 16 residues. The CDR3 protein is CASSFEAGGYQETQYF. In nucleotides, the CDR3 is TGCGCCAGCAGCTTTGAGGCAGGAGGTTACCAAGAGACCCAGTACTTC.

V gene TRBV7-2 combines with J gene TRBJ2-1; 9 bases map to TRBD2. This CDR3 is built from 16 residues. Trimming removed 4 bases from V and 8 bases from J; junction bases left unmatched: 12. Germline V CDR1 and CDR2: SGHTA, FQGNSA. CDR3 sequence (DNA): TGTGCCAGCAGCTATGCGGGGCGGGGGGGCTCATATGAGCAGTTCTTC. It specifies CASSYAGRGGSYEQFF. The whole variable domain, filled in from reference TRBV7-2 and TRBJ2-1, reads GAGVSQSPSNKVTEKGKDVELRCDPISGHTALYWYRQSLGQGLEFLIYFQGNSAPDKSGLPSDRFSAERTGGSVSTLTIQRTQQEDSAVYLCASSYAGRGGSYEQFFGPGTRLTVL.

The chain is built from TRBV6-6 and TRBJ2-1; tentative D call: TRBD2 (6 bases). CDR3 length: 16 amino acids. CDR1 is MNHNY and CDR2 is SVGAGI in the germline V gene (reference sequence). Trimming pared 4 bases from V and 7 bases from J, leaving 20 bases between. In DNA form, the CDR3 reads TGTGCCAGCAGTTTCCCATCCTCTCCTGGGAGGAATGAGCAGTTCTTC. Translating gives CASSFPSSPGRNEQFF.

The rearrangement joins TRBV3-1 (or the pseudogene TRBV3-2) to TRBJ2-5, with unresolved D. The CDR3 loop spans 13 amino acids. Germline CDR1 reads LGHDT; CDR2 reads YNNKEL (reference sequence). Trimming took 2 bases from V and 3 from J, leaving 7 bases between them. Here the CDR3 DNA reads TGTGCCAGCAGCCAACGATCTAAAGAGACCCAGTACTTC. Residues: CASSQRSKETQYF.

This chain links TRBV3-1 (or the pseudogene TRBV3-2) with TRBJ2-2, with D possibly matching TRBD2 (6 bases). The CDR3 sequence is 12 residues long. Germline assignment: CDR1 LGHDT and CDR2 YNNKEL (reference sequence). Trimming removed 5 bases from V and 8 bases from J, with 9 bases in between. The DNA of the CDR3 is TGTGCCAGCAGCTCTCTAGCGGGGGAGCTGTTTTTT. Translated: CASSSLAGELFF.

This clone was recorded only once. V is TRBV7-2 and J is TRBJ2-1; TRBD2 might be the D (6 bases). V was clipped by 5 bases and J by 9 bases, with 23 bases between them. Germline-derived CDR1 and CDR2 are SGHTA and FQGNSA. There are 16 residues in the CDR3. CDR3 region: CASSVQLGSLGGEQFF. CDR3 nucleotide sequence: TGTGCCAGCAGCGTACAACTCGGGTCCCTCGGGGGTGAGCAGTTCTTC.

The rearrangement uses TRBV30 and TRBJ1-2; D might be TRBD1 (6 bases). The CDR3 consists of 13 residues. Germline V gene lookup returns CDR1 GTSNPN and CDR2 SVGIG (reference sequence). V was trimmed by 2 bases and J by 7 bases, leaving 14 bases between them. Here the CDR3 DNA reads TGTGCCTGGAGTACTACAGGGTTAGCTGGCTACACCTTC. It specifies CAWSTTGLAGYTF.

The chain couples TRBV5-5 to TRBJ2-1, with D possibly TRBD2 on 7 matching bases. The V gene lost 0 bases and the J gene lost 2 bases, with 12 bases spanning the gap. Germline loops: CDR1 SGHKS, CDR2 YYEKEE (reference sequence). The CDR3 consists of 16 residues. The CDR3 region is CASSLALGGPYNEQFF. CDR3 DNA sequence: TGTGCCAGCAGCTTGGCCCTCGGGGGGCCCTACAATGAGCAGTTCTTC.

This clone is termed large. The V gene is TRBV24-1, the J gene TRBJ1-2; the D gene is possibly TRBD1 (6 bases). V shed 7 bases and J shed 4 bases, with 12 bases lying between them. This CDR3 has 13 amino acids. Germline CDR1 is KGHDR and CDR2 is SFDVKD. The DNA for the CDR3 is TGTGCCACCAGCTCGGACAGCTTCTATGGCTACACCTTC. Translating it yields CATSSDSFYGYTF.

This chain links TRBV27 with TRBJ2-7; possible D gene TRBD1, 6 bases. Trimming took off 2 bases at V and 9 bases at J, with 11 bases between the two ends. This CDR3 has 12 amino acids. CDR1 is MNHEY, CDR2 SMNVEV, per germline (reference sequence). Here the CDR3 DNA reads TGTGCCAGCAGTTTACAAGGGGGTAGGCAGTACTTC. Amino acids: CASSLQGGRQYF.

There are a few counts of this clone. The gene calls are TRBV27 and TRBJ1-2; 12 nucleotides align to TRBD1. Germline trimming cut 0 bases from V and 4 bases from J; bases unmatched to any gene: 6. This CDR3 comprises 17 residues. CDR1 and CDR2 (germline): MNHEY, SMNVEV (reference sequence). CDR3 loop: CASSLSAGTGGGYGYTF. The CDR3 DNA sequence: TGTGCCAGCAGTTTATCGGCGGGGACAGGGGGCGGCTATGGCTACACCTTC.

J is TRBJ1-3 and V is TRBV5-1, with TRBD1 matching 7 bases. The CDR3 runs to 15 residues. After removal of 4 bases from V and 2 bases from J, the junction contained 6 bases not matched to a gene. CDR1 and CDR2 from the germline V gene are SGHRS and YFSETQ. CDR3 bases: TGCGCCAGCAGCGAGAATACAGGGGCTGGAAACACCATATATTTT. It codes for CASSENTGAGNTIYF.

This chain uses TRBV29-1 with TRBJ2-3; no reliable D call. In germline, CDR1 is SQVTM, CDR2 ANQGSEA. V was cut by 6 bases and J by 2 bases, with 9 bases left in between. The CDR3 extends over 12 amino acids. The DNA for the CDR3 is TGCAGCGTCGACACTTCCACAGATACGCAGTATTTT. Its translation is CSVDTSTDTQYF.

J is TRBJ1-3 and V is TRBV7-3, with a tentative D call TRBD1 (5 bases). The CDR3 covers 17 residues. Germline CDR1 SGHTA, CDR2 FQGTGA. Trimming took off 4 bases at V and 0 bases at J, with 16 bases between the two ends. For the CDR3, the DNA is TGTGCCAGCAGCTCCCTCGGGGGAATCCACTCTGGAAACACCATATATTTT. This gives the protein CASSSLGGIHSGNTIYF.

The rearrangement uses TRBV19 and TRBJ2-1; unclear D gene. From germline, CDR1 is LNHDA and CDR2 SQIVND (reference sequence). The CDR3 covers 14 residues. Between the trimmed V and J ends, which lost 3 bases and 8 bases, there was a span of 14 bases. The CDR3 nucleotides are TGTGCCAGTAGTATCGGGTTGAGAAACGATGAGCAGTTCTTC. Its protein is CASSIGLRNDEQFF.

This clone was seen a single time. V and J are TRBV5-4 and TRBJ1-4; no clear D gene. This CDR3 spans 15 amino acids. The V end lost 4 bases, the J end lost 8 bases, and 18 bases lay between the germline ends. Germline V gene data show CDR1 as SGHNT and CDR2 as YYREEE (reference sequence). The DNA for the CDR3 is TGTGCCAGCAGCCGAAAAGTCGGGGTAAAGGAAAAACTGTTTTTT. It encodes CASSRKVGVKEKLFF. The whole variable domain, remainder taken from reference TRBV5-4 and TRBJ1-4, is ETGVTQSPTHLIKTRGQQVTLRCSSQSGHNTVSWYQQALGQGPQFIFQYYREEENGRGNFPPRFSGLQFPNYSSELNVNALELDDSALYLCASSRKVGVKEKLFFGSGTQLSVL.

The chain couples TRBV7-9 to TRBJ1-5, with D possibly TRBD1 on 5 matching bases. The CDR3 loop spans 13 amino acids. Deletions cut 10 bases from V and 4 bases from J, with 14 bases between. Germline CDR1 SEHNR, CDR2 FQNEAQ (reference sequence). CDR3 sequence (DNA): TGTGCCACAGAAGGGCAGGGTAATCAGCCCCAGCATTTT. Protein product: CATEGQGNQPQHF.

J is TRBJ1-2 and V is TRBV11-1; perhaps TRBD1 as D (6 bases). This CDR3 contains 15 residues. Between the trimmed V and J ends, which lost 5 bases and 2 bases, there was a span of 15 bases. In germline, CDR1 is SGHAT, CDR2 FQDESV (reference sequence). CDR3 DNA sequence: TGTGCCAGCAGCCCCCCATGGACAGAAAACTATGGCTACACCTTC. Its protein product is CASSPPWTENYGYTF. The full variable domain, with the rest looked up from reference TRBV11-1 and TRBJ1-2, is EAEVAQSPRYKITEKSQAVAFWCDPISGHATLYWYRQILGQGPELLVQFQDESVVDDSQLPKDRFSAERLKGVDSTLKIQPAELGDSAMYLCASSPPWTENYGYTFGSGTRLTVV.

This clone was picked up a small number of times. The chain joins TRBV11-3 to TRBJ2-2, with a tentative D call TRBD1 (6 bases). V was shortened by 5 bases and J by 6 bases, with 19 bases between the two germline ends. The CDR3 contains 16 residues. Germline CDR1 and CDR2: SGHNT and YENEEA. In DNA form, the CDR3 reads TGTGCCAGCAGCCTGGAGCTACAGGGATGGGCCGGGGAGCTGTTTTTT. Translating it yields CASSLELQGWAGELFF.